The rows below give T cell receptor beta chains drawn from one sample of a study of glioma-infiltrating T cells. MiXCR, applied by TCRdb to the multiplex PCR reads, yields one record per CDR3 protein. The table has 150,000 to 200,000 distinct CDR3 sequences, more than 35% seen once; the top ten hold roughly 5.2%. The source material was glioma tissue, nonneoplastic brain tissue, or PBMCs (not recorded which). The receptor source for this set is a human donor with low-grade glioma or glioblastoma, undergoing nonglioma brain surgery, or in good health (not recorded which). CDR3s include the opening cysteine and the closing phenylalanine or tryptophan. Each record gives: CDR3 protein, CDR3 DNA, V gene, J gene, D gene, clone size. A D gene is named only where the DNA matches it firmly. Size is stated for part of the rows, as once, few or many counts, or as a class when the clone is expanded.

CDR3aa: CATSDPVRGYTF; CDR3nt: TGTGCCACCAGTGACCCGGTTCGTGGCTACACCTTC; v_gene: TRBV24-1; j_gene: TRBJ1-2; d_gene: .; abundance: .
CDR3aa: CASSESVTVAETQYF; CDR3nt: TGTGCCAGCAGCGAGTCCGTGACAGTTGCAGAGACCCAGTACTTC; v_gene: TRBV6-1; j_gene: TRBJ2-5; d_gene: .; abundance: once
CDR3aa: CASGSSGGPQPQHF; CDR3nt: TGTGCTAGTGGTTCCTCAGGGGGCCCTCAGCCCCAGCATTTT; v_gene: TRBV12-5; j_gene: TRBJ1-5; d_gene: TRBD1; abundance: .
CDR3aa: CASSPRRQETQYF; CDR3nt: TGTGCCAGCTCACCCCGCAGACAAGAGACCCAGTACTTC; v_gene: TRBV18; j_gene: TRBJ2-5; d_gene: .; abundance: many
CDR3aa: CATGGEHYEQYF; CDR3nt: TGTGCCACCGGCGGAGAACACTACGAGCAGTACTTC; v_gene: TRBV15; j_gene: TRBJ2-7; d_gene: .; abundance: .
CDR3aa: CASRVLSRNQPQHF; CDR3nt: TGTGCCAGTAGGGTTCTCTCGAGGAATCAGCCCCAGCATTTT; v_gene: TRBV19; j_gene: TRBJ1-5; d_gene: .; abundance: .
CDR3aa: CASSATSGSHNEQFF; CDR3nt: TGTGCCAGCAGCGCCACTAGCGGGAGTCACAATGAGCAGTTCTTC; v_gene: TRBV7-2; j_gene: TRBJ2-1; d_gene: TRBD2; abundance: once
CDR3aa: CASGFPPGFHEQFF; CDR3nt: TGTGCTAGTGGTTTTCCCCCAGGATTCCATGAGCAGTTCTTC; v_gene: TRBV12-5; j_gene: TRBJ2-1; d_gene: .; abundance: once
CDR3aa: CSVEGPDTKYF; CDR3nt: TGCAGCGTTGAAGGGCCAGATACGAAGTATTTT; v_gene: TRBV29-1; j_gene: TRBJ2-3; d_gene: .; abundance: .
CDR3aa: CASSLPGDQPQHF; CDR3nt: TGTGCCAGCAGTTTACCAGGGGATCAGCCCCAGCATTTT; v_gene: TRBV28; j_gene: TRBJ1-5; d_gene: .; abundance: many
CDR3aa: CASTRRLAAAYEQYF; CDR3nt: TGTGCCAGCACGCGCCGTCTAGCGGCTGCCTACGAGCAGTACTTC; v_gene: TRBV6-4; j_gene: TRBJ2-7; d_gene: TRBD2; abundance: few
CDR3aa: CASSLIQGSSYEQYF; CDR3nt: TGTGCCAGCAGCTTAATACAAGGCAGCTCCTACGAGCAGTACTTC; v_gene: TRBV7-2; j_gene: TRBJ2-7; d_gene: .; abundance: many
CDR3aa: CAISGHRESADTQYF; CDR3nt: TGTGCCATCAGTGGCCATCGGGAGTCCGCAGATACTCAGTATTTT; v_gene: TRBV10-3; j_gene: TRBJ2-3; d_gene: .; abundance: .
CDR3aa: CSVVRDPRNYGYTF; CDR3nt: TGCAGCGTTGTTCGGGACCCAAGGAACTATGGCTACACCTTC; v_gene: TRBV29-1; j_gene: TRBJ1-2; d_gene: .; abundance: .
CDR3aa: CASSGEWGQATGELFF; CDR3nt: TGCGCCAGCAGCGGGGAATGGGGACAGGCAACCGGGGAGCTGTTTTTT; v_gene: TRBV5-1; j_gene: TRBJ2-2; d_gene: TRBD1; abundance: .
CDR3aa: CASSQGRDTQYF; CDR3nt: TGTGCCAGCAGCCAGGGAAGGGATACGCAGTATTTT; v_gene: TRBV12-3/TRBV12-4; j_gene: TRBJ2-3; d_gene: .; abundance: few
CDR3aa: CASSFGKVRLSYEEYF; CDR3nt: TGTGCCAGCAGTTTCGGTAAGGTTAGGTTATCCTACGAGGAGTACTTC; v_gene: TRBV28; j_gene: TRBJ2-7; d_gene: .; abundance: .
CDR3aa: CASKTGEETQYF; CDR3nt: TGTGCCAGCAAGACCGGGGAAGAGACCCAGTACTTC; v_gene: TRBV2; j_gene: TRBJ2-5; d_gene: .; abundance: many
CDR3aa: CASRTTGTISYEQYF; CDR3nt: TGTGCCAGTAGAACCACCGGGACCATTTCCTACGAGCAGTACTTC; v_gene: TRBV19; j_gene: TRBJ2-7; d_gene: .; abundance: .
CDR3aa: CASSQVGEPQHF; CDR3nt: TGTGCCAGCAGCCAAGTAGGTGAACCCCAGCATTTT; v_gene: TRBV3-1; j_gene: TRBJ1-5; d_gene: .; abundance: .
CDR3aa: CSAREMNIVGGHNEQFF; CDR3nt: TGCAGTGCTAGAGAGATGAACATCGTAGGGGGGCACAATGAGCAGTTCTTC; v_gene: TRBV20-1; j_gene: TRBJ2-1; d_gene: .; abundance: once
CDR3aa: CASSPGTGKVEQYF; CDR3nt: TGTGCCAGCAGCCCCGGGACAGGGAAGGTCGAGCAGTACTTC; v_gene: TRBV11-2; j_gene: TRBJ2-7; d_gene: TRBD1; abundance: .
CDR3aa: CASRTNSGTVTEAFF; CDR3nt: TGTGCCAGCAGAACCAACTCCGGGACAGTCACTGAAGCTTTCTTT; v_gene: TRBV28; j_gene: TRBJ1-1; d_gene: TRBD1; abundance: few
CDR3aa: CASSETLRGRGYTF; CDR3nt: TGTGCCAGCAGTGAAACGCTAAGGGGCCGTGGCTACACATTC; v_gene: TRBV6-1; j_gene: TRBJ1-2; d_gene: .; abundance: .
CDR3aa: CASSFTEKGCTF; CDR3nt: TGTGCAAGCAGCTTCACAGAAAAAGGCTGCACCTTC; v_gene: TRBV6-2/TRBV6-3; j_gene: TRBJ1-2; d_gene: .; abundance: .
CDR3aa: CATSRVLGWNEQYF; CDR3nt: TGTGCCACCAGCAGAGTTTTGGGATGGAACGAGCAGTACTTC; v_gene: TRBV15; j_gene: TRBJ2-7; d_gene: .; abundance: many
CDR3aa: CASNSETISYNEQFF; CDR3nt: TGTGCCAGCAACTCGGAGACTATATCCTACAATGAGCAGTTCTTC; v_gene: TRBV7-9; j_gene: TRBJ2-1; d_gene: .; abundance: many
CDR3aa: CASSQTGVRNSPLHF; CDR3nt: TGTGCCAGCAGCCAGACCGGGGTCCGGAATTCACCCCTCCACTTT; v_gene: TRBV4-2; j_gene: TRBJ1-6; d_gene: .; abundance: many
CDR3aa: CASSLLDSLKTEAFF; CDR3nt: TGTGCCAGCAGCTTACTAGACAGCCTGAAAACTGAAGCTTTCTTT; v_gene: TRBV5-5; j_gene: TRBJ1-1; d_gene: .; abundance: .
CDR3aa: CASSDTSGVPDTQYF; CDR3nt: TGTGCCAGCAGCGATACTAGCGGGGTGCCAGATACGCAGTATTTT; v_gene: TRBV2; j_gene: TRBJ2-3; d_gene: TRBD2; abundance: many
CDR3aa: CATSSRQGNYGYTF; CDR3nt: TGTGCCACCAGCAGCCGACAGGGGAACTATGGCTACACCTTC; v_gene: TRBV15; j_gene: TRBJ1-2; d_gene: TRBD1; abundance: many
CDR3aa: CASSGGSGGADEQFF; CDR3nt: TGTGCCAGCAGTGGTGGGTCGGGAGGCGCGGATGAGCAGTTCTTC; v_gene: TRBV6-1; j_gene: TRBJ2-1; d_gene: TRBD2; abundance: .
CDR3aa: CASSEASRVATDTQYF; CDR3nt: TGTGCCAGCAGTGAAGCTTCCAGGGTTGCCACAGATACGCAGTATTTT; v_gene: TRBV6-1; j_gene: TRBJ2-3; d_gene: .; abundance: many
CDR3aa: CATSDGLLSYNEKFF; CDR3nt: TGTGCCACCAGTGATGGGTTACTCTCCTACAATGAGAAGTTCTTC; v_gene: TRBV24-1; j_gene: TRBJ2-1; d_gene: .; abundance: .
CDR3aa: CASSSRDRGYGDTQYF; CDR3nt: TGTGCCAGCAGTTCCCGGGACAGGGGCTATGGCGATACGCAGTATTTT; v_gene: TRBV6-2/TRBV6-3; j_gene: TRBJ2-3; d_gene: TRBD1; abundance: .
CDR3aa: CASSPTGGEQYF; CDR3nt: TGTGCAAGCAGTCCGACAGGGGGAGAGCAGTACTTC; v_gene: TRBV28; j_gene: TRBJ2-7; d_gene: TRBD1; abundance: .
CDR3aa: CASSDLSGRSYNEQFF; CDR3nt: TGTGCCAGCAGTGATCTCAGCGGGAGGTCCTACAATGAGCAGTTCTTC; v_gene: TRBV6-1; j_gene: TRBJ2-1; d_gene: TRBD2; abundance: many
CDR3aa: CASSILMKPQHF; CDR3nt: TGTGCCAGCTCGATTCTTATGAAGCCCCAGCATTTT; v_gene: TRBV28; j_gene: TRBJ1-5; d_gene: .; abundance: many
CDR3aa: CRGTGAYGNTIYF; CDR3nt: TGCAGGGGGACAGGGGCTTATGGAAACACCATATATTTT; v_gene: TRBV29-1; j_gene: TRBJ1-3; d_gene: TRBD1; abundance: .
CDR3aa: CASSALRTDTQYF; CDR3nt: TGTGCCAGCAGCGCCCTACGCACAGATACGCAGTATTTT; v_gene: TRBV9; j_gene: TRBJ2-3; d_gene: .; abundance: .
CDR3aa: CASSPGPYGYTF; CDR3nt: TGTGCCAGTAGTCCGGGACCCTATGGCTACACCTTC; v_gene: TRBV19; j_gene: TRBJ1-2; d_gene: .; abundance: .
CDR3aa: CSATSGTAAWYEQYF; CDR3nt: TGCAGTGCGACCTCCGGGACCGCAGCTTGGTACGAGCAGTACTTC; v_gene: TRBV20-1; j_gene: TRBJ2-7; d_gene: .; abundance: many
CDR3aa: CASSLPDQPQHF; CDR3nt: TGTGCCAGCAGTTTACCGGATCAGCCCCAGCATTTT; v_gene: TRBV28; j_gene: TRBJ1-5; d_gene: .; abundance: many
CDR3aa: CSGSGVTDTQYF; CDR3nt: TGCAGTGGTAGCGGGGTTACAGATACGCAGTATTTT; v_gene: TRBV20-1; j_gene: TRBJ2-3; d_gene: TRBD2; abundance: .
CDR3aa: CSTRQGYGYTF; CDR3nt: TGCAGCACTCGGCAGGGGTATGGCTACACCTTC; v_gene: TRBV29-1; j_gene: TRBJ1-2; d_gene: .; abundance: .
CDR3aa: CASSLRQGARDSPLHF; CDR3nt: TGTGCCAGCAGTTTACGGCAGGGGGCGCGAGATTCACCCCTCCACTTT; v_gene: TRBV6-1; j_gene: TRBJ1-6; d_gene: TRBD1; abundance: many
CDR3aa: CSAPVGQTNEAFF; CDR3nt: TGCAGTGCACCCGTCGGACAGACAAATGAAGCTTTCTTT; v_gene: TRBV20-1; j_gene: TRBJ1-1; d_gene: .; abundance: .
CDR3aa: CSAREGVMNTEAFF; CDR3nt: TGCAGTGCTAGAGAAGGTGTTATGAACACTGAAGCTTTCTTT; v_gene: TRBV20-1; j_gene: TRBJ1-1; d_gene: .; abundance: many
CDR3aa: CSESRSGRASNEKFF; CDR3nt: TGCAGTGAGAGCAGGAGCGGGAGGGCTTCCAATGAGAAGTTCTTC; v_gene: TRBV20-1; j_gene: TRBJ2-1; d_gene: TRBD2; abundance: once